This T cell receptor (beta chain) came from a study of beta chain features in type 1 diabetes. Expressed TCRB transcripts got sequenced, as all isolated RNA was reverse transcribed. TCRdb's table, derived via immunoSEQ multiplex PCR, lists solely in-frame clones and lacks some. The sample consists of around 15,000 clones, approximately 79% of them appearing once. Overall study findings and caveats: Patients' naive, central memory and Treg TCRB repertoires seemed closer to one another than those of healthy donors. Shorter TCRB CDR3s, moderately but significantly so, were found in Type 1 diabetes patients in all four CD4+ subsets.

Of note for this clone: Its cognate antigen is unknown.

The CDR3 length is 15 residues. Trimming cost V 0 bases and J 6 bases; bases outside gene matches: 2. Per the germline V gene, CDR1 is SGDLS and CDR2 is YYNGEE. The source of this sequence is a woman between 18 and 29 years old with type 1 diabetes. The V gene is TRBV9, the J gene TRBJ2-1; 11 bases align to TRBD1. Sequenced sample: stem cell memory CD4+ T cells from blood. This CDR3 is CASSVAGQGANEQFF. The DNA for the CDR3 is TGTGCCAGCAGCGTAGCCGGACAGGGGGCCAATGAGCAGTTCTTC.